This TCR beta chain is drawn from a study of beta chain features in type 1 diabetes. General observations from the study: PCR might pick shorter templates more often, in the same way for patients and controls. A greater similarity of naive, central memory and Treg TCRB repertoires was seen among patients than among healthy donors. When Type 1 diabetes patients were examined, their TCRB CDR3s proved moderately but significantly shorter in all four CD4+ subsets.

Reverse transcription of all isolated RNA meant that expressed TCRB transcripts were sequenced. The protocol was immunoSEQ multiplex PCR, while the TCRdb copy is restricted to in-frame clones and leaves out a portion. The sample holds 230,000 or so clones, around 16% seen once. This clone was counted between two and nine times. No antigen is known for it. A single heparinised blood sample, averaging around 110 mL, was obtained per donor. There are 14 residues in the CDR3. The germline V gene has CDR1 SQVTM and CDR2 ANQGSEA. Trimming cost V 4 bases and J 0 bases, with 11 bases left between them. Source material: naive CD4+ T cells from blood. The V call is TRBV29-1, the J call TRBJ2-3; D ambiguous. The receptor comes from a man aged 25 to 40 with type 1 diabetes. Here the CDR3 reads CSVGFLLSTDTQYF. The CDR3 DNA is TGCAGCGTTGGCTTCTTATTAAGCACAGATACGCAGTATTTT.